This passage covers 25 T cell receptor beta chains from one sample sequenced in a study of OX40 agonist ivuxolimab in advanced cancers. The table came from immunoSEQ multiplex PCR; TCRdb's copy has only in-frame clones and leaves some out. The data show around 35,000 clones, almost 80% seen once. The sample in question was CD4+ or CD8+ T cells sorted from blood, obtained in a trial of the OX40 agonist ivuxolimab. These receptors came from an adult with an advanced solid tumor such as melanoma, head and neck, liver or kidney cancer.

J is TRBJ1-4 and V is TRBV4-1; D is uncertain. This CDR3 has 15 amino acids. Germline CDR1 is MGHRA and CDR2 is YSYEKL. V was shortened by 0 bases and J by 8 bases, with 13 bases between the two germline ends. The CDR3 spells CASSQDRPLREKLFF. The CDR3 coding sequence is TGCGCCAGCAGCCAAGATCGACCGCTCAGGGAAAAACTGTTTTTT.

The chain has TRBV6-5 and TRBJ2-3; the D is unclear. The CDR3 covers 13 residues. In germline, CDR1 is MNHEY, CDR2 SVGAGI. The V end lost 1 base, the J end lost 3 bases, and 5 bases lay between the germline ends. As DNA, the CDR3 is TGTGCCAGCAGTTACTTAGATACAGATACGCAGTATTTT. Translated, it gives CASSYLDTDTQYF.

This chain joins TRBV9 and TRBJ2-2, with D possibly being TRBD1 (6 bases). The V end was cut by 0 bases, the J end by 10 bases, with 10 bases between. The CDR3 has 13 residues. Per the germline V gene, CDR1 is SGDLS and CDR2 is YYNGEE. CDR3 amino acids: CASSVGGGVELFF. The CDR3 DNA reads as TGTGCCAGCAGCGTAGGAGGGGGTGTGGAGCTGTTTTTT.

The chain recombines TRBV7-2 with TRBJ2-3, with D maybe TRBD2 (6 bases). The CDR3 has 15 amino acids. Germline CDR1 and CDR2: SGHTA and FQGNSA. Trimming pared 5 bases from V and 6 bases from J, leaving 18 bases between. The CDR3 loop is CASSLGSLASDTQYF. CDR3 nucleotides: TGTGCCAGCAGCCTGGGCTCACTAGCATCCGATACGCAGTATTTT. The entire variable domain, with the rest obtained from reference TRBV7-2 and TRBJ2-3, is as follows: GAGVSQSPSNKVTEKGKDVELRCDPISGHTALYWYRQSLGQGLEFLIYFQGNSAPDKSGLPSDRFSAERTGGSVSTLTIQRTQQEDSAVYLCASSLGSLASDTQYFGPGTRLTVL.

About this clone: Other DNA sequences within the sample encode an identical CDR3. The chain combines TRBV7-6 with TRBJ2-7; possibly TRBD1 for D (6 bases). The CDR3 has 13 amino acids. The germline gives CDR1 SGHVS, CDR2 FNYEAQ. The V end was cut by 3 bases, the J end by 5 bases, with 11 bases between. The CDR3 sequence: CASSFAGAHEQYF. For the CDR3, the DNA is TGTGCCAGCAGCTTCGCAGGGGCACACGAGCAGTACTTC.

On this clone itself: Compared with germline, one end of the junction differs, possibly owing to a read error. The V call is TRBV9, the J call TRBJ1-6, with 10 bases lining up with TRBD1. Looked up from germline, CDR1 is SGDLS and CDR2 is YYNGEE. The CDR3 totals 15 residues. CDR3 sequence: CASSPGQGYSSPLHF. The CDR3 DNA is TGTGCCAGCAGCCCGGGACAGGGGTATAGTTCACCCCTCCACTTT.

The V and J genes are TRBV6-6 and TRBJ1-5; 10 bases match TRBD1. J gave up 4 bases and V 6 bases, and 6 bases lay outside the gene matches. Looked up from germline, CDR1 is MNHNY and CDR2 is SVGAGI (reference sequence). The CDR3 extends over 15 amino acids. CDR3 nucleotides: TGTGCCAGCAGGCATGGGGGACAGGGGAATCAGCCCCAGCATTTT. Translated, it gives CASRHGGQGNQPQHF.

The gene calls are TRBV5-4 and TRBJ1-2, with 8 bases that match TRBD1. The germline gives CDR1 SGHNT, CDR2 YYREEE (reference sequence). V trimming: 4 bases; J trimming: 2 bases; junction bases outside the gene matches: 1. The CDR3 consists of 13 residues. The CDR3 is CASSGTGNYGYTF. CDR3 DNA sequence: TGTGCCAGCAGCGGGACAGGAAACTATGGCTACACCTTC.

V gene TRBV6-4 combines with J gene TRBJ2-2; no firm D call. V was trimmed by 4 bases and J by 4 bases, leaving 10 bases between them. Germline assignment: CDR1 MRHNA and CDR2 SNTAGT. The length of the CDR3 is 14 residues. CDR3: CASSGAYATGELFF. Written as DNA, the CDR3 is TGTGCCAGCAGTGGCGCCTATGCCACCGGGGAGCTGTTTTTT.

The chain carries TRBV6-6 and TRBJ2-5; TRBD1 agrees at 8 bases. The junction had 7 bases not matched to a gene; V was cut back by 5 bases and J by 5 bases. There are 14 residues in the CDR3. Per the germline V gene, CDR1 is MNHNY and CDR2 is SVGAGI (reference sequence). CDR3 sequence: CASSPTGDGETQYF. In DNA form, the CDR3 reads TGTGCCAGCAGTCCGACAGGGGATGGGGAGACCCAGTACTTC.

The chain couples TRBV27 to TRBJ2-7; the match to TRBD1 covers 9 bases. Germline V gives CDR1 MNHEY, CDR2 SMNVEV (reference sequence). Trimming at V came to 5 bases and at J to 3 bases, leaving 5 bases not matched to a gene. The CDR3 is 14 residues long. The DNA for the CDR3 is TGTGCCAGCAGTCACGGGACAGGGCTCTACGAGCAGTACTTC. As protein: CASSHGTGLYEQYF.

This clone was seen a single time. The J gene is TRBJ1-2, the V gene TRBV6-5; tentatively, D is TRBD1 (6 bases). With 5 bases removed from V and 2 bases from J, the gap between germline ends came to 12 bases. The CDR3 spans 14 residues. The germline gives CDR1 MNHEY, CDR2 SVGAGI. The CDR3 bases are TGTGCCAGCAGTCGTAGACAGGCCAACTATGGCTACACCTTC. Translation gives CASSRRQANYGYTF.

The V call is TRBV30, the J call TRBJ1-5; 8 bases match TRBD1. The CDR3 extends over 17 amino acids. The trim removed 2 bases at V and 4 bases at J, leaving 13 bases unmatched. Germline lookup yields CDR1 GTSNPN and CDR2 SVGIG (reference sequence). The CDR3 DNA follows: TGTGCCTGGAGTCTGTTCGGCGGACAGGGAATAAATCAGCCCCAGCATTTT. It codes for CAWSLFGGQGINQPQHF.

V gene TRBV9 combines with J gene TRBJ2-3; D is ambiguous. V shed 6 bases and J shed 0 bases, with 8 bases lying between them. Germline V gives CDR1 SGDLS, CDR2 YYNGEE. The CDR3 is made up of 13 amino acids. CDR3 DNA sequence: TGTGCCAGCACCCTCCGTAGCACAGATACGCAGTATTTT. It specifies CASTLRSTDTQYF.

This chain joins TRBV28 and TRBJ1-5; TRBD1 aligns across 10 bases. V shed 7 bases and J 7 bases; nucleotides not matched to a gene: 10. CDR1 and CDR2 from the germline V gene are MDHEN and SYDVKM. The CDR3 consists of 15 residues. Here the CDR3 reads CASTPLTGGGQPQHF. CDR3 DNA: TGTGCCAGCACCCCGTTGACAGGGGGCGGCCAGCCCCAGCATTTT.

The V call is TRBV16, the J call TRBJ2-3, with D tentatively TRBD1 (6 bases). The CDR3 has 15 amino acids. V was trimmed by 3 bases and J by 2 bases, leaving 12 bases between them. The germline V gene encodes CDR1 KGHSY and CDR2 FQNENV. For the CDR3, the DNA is TGTGCCAGCAGCCATCTACAGGGAAACACAGATACGCAGTATTTT. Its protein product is CASSHLQGNTDTQYF.

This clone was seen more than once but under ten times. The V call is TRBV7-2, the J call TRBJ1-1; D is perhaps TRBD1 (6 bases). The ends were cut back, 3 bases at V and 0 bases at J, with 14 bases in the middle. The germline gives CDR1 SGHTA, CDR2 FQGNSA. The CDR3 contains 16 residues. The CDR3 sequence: CASSFHVGGLNTEAFF. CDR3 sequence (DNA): TGTGCCAGCAGCTTTCATGTTGGGGGGCTGAACACTGAAGCTTTCTTT.

This CDR3 is CASSSDRGGNTEAFF. For the CDR3, the DNA is TGTGCCAGCAGTTCTGACAGGGGTGGGAACACTGAAGCTTTCTTT. This chain connects TRBV6-6 to TRBJ1-1; TRBD1 agrees at 8 bases. The ends lost 4 bases at V and 1 base at J; junction bases unmatched: 5. The germline gives CDR1 MNHNY, CDR2 SVGAGI (reference sequence). The CDR3 is made up of 15 amino acids.

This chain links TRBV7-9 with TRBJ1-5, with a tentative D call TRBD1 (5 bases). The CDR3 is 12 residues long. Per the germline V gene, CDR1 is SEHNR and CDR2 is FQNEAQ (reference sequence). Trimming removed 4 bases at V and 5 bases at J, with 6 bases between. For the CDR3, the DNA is TGTGCCAGCAGCTCCAGGGATCAGCCCCAGCATTTT. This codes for CASSSRDQPQHF.

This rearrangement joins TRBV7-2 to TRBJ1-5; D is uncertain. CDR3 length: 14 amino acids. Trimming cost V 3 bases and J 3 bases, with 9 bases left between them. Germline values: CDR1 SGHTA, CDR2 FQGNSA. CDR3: CASSFNGHNQPQHF. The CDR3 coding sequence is TGTGCCAGCAGCTTTAACGGTCACAATCAGCCCCAGCATTTT. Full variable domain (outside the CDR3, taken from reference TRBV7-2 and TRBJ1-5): GAGVSQSPSNKVTEKGKDVELRCDPISGHTALYWYRQSLGQGLEFLIYFQGNSAPDKSGLPSDRFSAERTGGSVSTLTIQRTQQEDSAVYLCASSFNGHNQPQHFGDGTRLSIL.

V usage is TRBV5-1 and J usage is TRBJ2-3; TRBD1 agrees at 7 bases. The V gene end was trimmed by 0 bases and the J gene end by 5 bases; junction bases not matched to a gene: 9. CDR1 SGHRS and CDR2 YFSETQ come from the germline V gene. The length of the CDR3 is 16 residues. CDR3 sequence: CASSLEGTVRLDTQYF. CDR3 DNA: TGCGCCAGCAGCTTGGAGGGGACAGTACGCCTAGATACGCAGTATTTT.

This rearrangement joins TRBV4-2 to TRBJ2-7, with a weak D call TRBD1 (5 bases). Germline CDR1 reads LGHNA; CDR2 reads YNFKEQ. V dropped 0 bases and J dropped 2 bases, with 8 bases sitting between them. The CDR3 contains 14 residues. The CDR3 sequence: CASSQDARAYEQYF. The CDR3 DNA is TGTGCCAGCAGCCAAGATGCCAGGGCCTACGAGCAGTACTTC.

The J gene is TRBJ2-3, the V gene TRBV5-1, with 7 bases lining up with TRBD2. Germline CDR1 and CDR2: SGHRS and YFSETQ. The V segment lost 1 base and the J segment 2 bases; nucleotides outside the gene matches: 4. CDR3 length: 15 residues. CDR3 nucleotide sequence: TGCGCCAGCAGCTTGTGGGGGGGAAACACAGATACGCAGTATTTT. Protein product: CASSLWGGNTDTQYF. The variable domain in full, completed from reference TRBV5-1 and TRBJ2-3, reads KAGVTQTPRYLIKTRGQQVTLSCSPISGHRSVSWYQQTPGQGLQFLFEYFSETQRNKGNFPGRFSGRQFSNSRSEMNVSTLELGDSALYLCASSLWGGNTDTQYFGPGTRLTVL.

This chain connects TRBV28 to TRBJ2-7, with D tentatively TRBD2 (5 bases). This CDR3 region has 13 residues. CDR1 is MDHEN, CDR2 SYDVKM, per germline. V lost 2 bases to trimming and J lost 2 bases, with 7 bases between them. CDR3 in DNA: TGTGCCAGCAGTTTACCGGAGGCCTACGAGCAGTACTTC. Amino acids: CASSLPEAYEQYF. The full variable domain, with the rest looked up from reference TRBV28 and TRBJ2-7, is DVKVTQSSRYLVKRTGEKVFLECVQDMDHENMFWYRQDPGLGLRLIYFSYDVKMKEKGDIPEGYSVSREKKERFSLILESASTNQTSMYLCASSLPEAYEQYFGPGTRLTVT.

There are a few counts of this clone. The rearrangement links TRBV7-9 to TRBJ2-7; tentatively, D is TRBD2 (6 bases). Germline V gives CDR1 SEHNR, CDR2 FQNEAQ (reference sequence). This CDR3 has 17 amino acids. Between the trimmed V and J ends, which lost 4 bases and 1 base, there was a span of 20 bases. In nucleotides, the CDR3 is TGTGCCAGCAGCTCGATCGTAACAGGAGGGTTTTCCTACGAGCAGTACTTC. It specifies CASSSIVTGGFSYEQYF.